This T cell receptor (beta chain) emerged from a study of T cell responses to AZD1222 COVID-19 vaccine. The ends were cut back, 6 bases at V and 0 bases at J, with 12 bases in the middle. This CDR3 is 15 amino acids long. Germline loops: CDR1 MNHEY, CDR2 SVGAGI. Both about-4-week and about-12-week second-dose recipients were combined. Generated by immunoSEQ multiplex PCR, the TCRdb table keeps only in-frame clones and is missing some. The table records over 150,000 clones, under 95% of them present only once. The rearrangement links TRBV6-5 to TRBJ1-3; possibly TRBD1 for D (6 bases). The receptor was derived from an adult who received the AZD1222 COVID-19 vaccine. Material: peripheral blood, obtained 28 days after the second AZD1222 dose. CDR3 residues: CASSPDRYSGNTIYF. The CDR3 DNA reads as TGTGCCAGCAGCCCAGACAGGTACTCTGGAAACACCATATATTTT.